This T cell receptor (beta chain) comes out of a study of blood T cell repertoires in COVID-19. Looking at the study overall: The origin of the acute and convalescent COVID-19 samples was the United States, Italy and Spain. Sample material is recorded as cDNA or gDNA derived from T cells, B-cell-depleted T cells, or PBMCs.

As processed by the authors: Using reference gene primer amplification, nucleated cell counts were estimated. TCRdb's table, derived via immunoSEQ multiplex PCR, lists solely in-frame clones and lacks some. The V and J calls and clone size are taken from that table; D and trimming were inferred from the DNA. The data show over 150,000 clones, about 90% seen once. Looked up from germline, CDR1 is LNHDA and CDR2 is SQIVND (reference sequence). This CDR3 contains 17 residues. V was shortened by 1 base and J by 1 base, with 16 bases between the two germline ends. V is TRBV19 and J is TRBJ1-2; D is possibly TRBD1 (5 bases). The receptor's source is a man over 45 with acute or convalescent COVID-19. Specimen: peripheral blood. CDR3 amino acids: CASSIGTGPRGNYGYTF. The DNA of the CDR3 is TGTGCCAGTAGTATAGGAACCGGTCCTAGGGGTAACTATGGCTACACCTTC.